This T cell receptor (beta chain) was identified in a study of blood T cell repertoires in COVID-19. In the study overall: The United States, Italy and Spain supplied acute and convalescent COVID-19 samples. Sources were T cells, B-cell-depleted T cells, or PBMCs; the material itself was cDNA or gDNA.

Seattle patients were enrolled while actively infected and followed longitudinally. Germline trimming cut 3 bases from V and 7 bases from J; bases unmatched to any gene: 5. CDR1 and CDR2 (germline): LNHNV, YYDKDF (reference sequence). The CDR3 loop spans 13 amino acids. Study processing details: Amplifying reference gene primers gave estimates of nucleated cell counts. The protocol was immunoSEQ multiplex PCR, while the TCRdb copy is restricted to in-frame clones and leaves out a portion. D and trimming were read from the DNA, whereas the V and J calls and clone size are those reported in that table. The sample consists of about 88,000 clones, about 92% of them appearing once.

Sequencing used peripheral blood. The rearrangement joins TRBV15 to TRBJ2-5; 7 bases are a match to TRBD2. This clonotype originated in a man aged 18 to 29 with COVID-19, enrolled during active disease. In DNA form, the CDR3 reads TGTGCCACCAGCAGCGGACTAGTTCGGACCCAGTACTTC. Amino acid sequence: CATSSGLVRTQYF.